The 32 T cell receptor beta chains reported below all come from one sample, sequenced in a study of cytomegalovirus exposure and HLA in healthy donors. In the PCR, 60 Vbeta and 13 Jbeta primers were used. TCRdb's table, derived via immunoSEQ multiplex PCR, lists solely in-frame clones and lacks some. The sample has some 150,000 clones; roughly 80% are singletons. Sequences were obtained from PBMCs. All receptors come from a middle-aged woman in good health and CMV-seronegative.

The chain recombines TRBV2 with TRBJ1-2, with D maybe TRBD1 (6 bases). CDR3 length: 16 residues. The germline gives CDR1 SNHLY, CDR2 FYNNEI. Trimming removed 1 base from V and 8 bases from J, with 20 bases in between. The CDR3 reads CASSEDHRVRVGGYTF. DNA of the CDR3: TGTGCCAGCAGTGAAGATCACAGGGTAAGGGTCGGAGGCTACACCTTC.

V gene TRBV15 combines with J gene TRBJ2-1; 13 bases are a match to TRBD2. The germline V gene has CDR1 LNHNV and CDR2 YYDKDF (reference sequence). The V and J ends lost 4 bases and 4 bases, in that order; junction bases with no gene match: 13. The CDR3 is made up of 19 amino acids. The chain's CDR3 is CATSIGLAGAARNYNEQFF. In DNA form, the CDR3 reads TGTGCCACCAGCATTGGACTAGCGGGGGCCGCCCGAAATTACAATGAGCAGTTCTTC.

V gene TRBV5-4 combines with J gene TRBJ2-3; unclear D gene. Trimming cost V 0 bases and J 2 bases, with 4 bases left between them. Germline V gives CDR1 SGHNT, CDR2 YYREEE (reference sequence). The CDR3 runs 13 residues. CDR3: CASSLAVTDTQYF. DNA for the CDR3: TGTGCCAGCAGCTTGGCCGTCACAGATACGCAGTATTTT.

The genes are TRBV6-5 and TRBJ2-1; 11 positions agree with TRBD1. V was clipped by 5 bases and J by 7 bases; unmatched bases: 7. The CDR3 is made up of 15 amino acids. Germline V lookup: CDR1 MNHEY, CDR2 SVGAGI. This CDR3 is CASSPGQGAQNEQFF. The CDR3 DNA sequence: TGTGCCAGCAGTCCCGGACAGGGGGCGCAGAATGAGCAGTTCTTC.

There are a few counts of this clone. The rearrangement links TRBV5-1 to TRBJ2-1; weak D call: TRBD2 (6 bases). The germline V and J ends were trimmed by 4 bases and 9 bases, with 14 bases remaining between them. CDR1 SGHRS and CDR2 YFSETQ come from the germline V gene. CDR3 length: 13 amino acids. CDR3 coding DNA: TGCGCCAGCAGCGACCAACCCGGGGGTGAGCAGTTCTTC. It codes for CASSDQPGGEQFF.

This clone occurred once. This chain connects TRBV19 to TRBJ1-5, with 7 bases fitting TRBD1. This CDR3 comprises 15 residues. Germline V lookup: CDR1 LNHDA, CDR2 SQIVND (reference sequence). The V segment lost 7 bases and the J segment 3 bases; nucleotides outside the gene matches: 9. CDR3 in DNA: TGTGCCAGTACCCGAACAGGGGAATACAATCAGCCCCAGCATTTT. Protein product: CASTRTGEYNQPQHF.

J is TRBJ1-4 and V is TRBV18; D remains unclear. The germline V gene has CDR1 KGHSH and CDR2 LQKENI. V lost 0 bases and J 8 bases, leaving 4 bases between the germline ends. This CDR3 contains 12 residues. CDR3 nucleotide sequence: TGTGCCAGCTCACCACCGGAGGAAAAACTGTTTTTT. It is translated as CASSPPEEKLFF.

As regards this clone: A read error may produce the germline difference seen at one junction end. The J gene is TRBJ1-1, the V gene TRBV5-1, with 11 bases that match TRBD1. Per germline, CDR1 SGHRS and CDR2 YFSETQ. The CDR3 is 15 amino acids. CDR3 DNA sequence: TGCGCCAGCAGCCCCCGGACAGGGGGCGAATCTGAAGCTCTCTTT. Protein sequence: CASSPRTGGESEALF.

The gene calls are TRBV5-6 and TRBJ2-5, with 9 positions matching TRBD2. The germline gives CDR1 SGHDT, CDR2 YYEEEE. This CDR3 has 17 amino acids. The ends lost 4 bases at V and 2 bases at J; junction bases unmatched: 12. The CDR3 coding sequence is TGTGCCAGCAGCCATACGTTTAGCGGGGGTCATCAAGAGACCCAGTACTTC. Its translation is CASSHTFSGGHQETQYF.

The chain is built from TRBV19 and TRBJ1-4; D remains ambiguous. Germline CDR1 and CDR2: LNHDA and SQIVND (reference sequence). The V gene lost 9 bases and the J gene lost 5 bases, with 13 bases spanning the gap. This CDR3 comprises 13 residues. The CDR3 sequence is CASHPPANEKLFF. The CDR3 DNA reads TGTGCCAGCCACCCTCCAGCGAATGAAAAACTGTTTTTT.

V is TRBV4-1 and J is TRBJ1-2, with D unresolved. The ends were cut back, 1 base at V and 8 bases at J, with 14 bases in the middle. The CDR3 is 14 residues long. CDR1 is MGHRA, CDR2 YSYEKL, per germline. CDR3 in DNA: TGCGCCAGCAGCCAAGTTGGACTGCTAGGGGGCTACACCTTC. Translated: CASSQVGLLGGYTF.

The chain employs TRBV25-1 and TRBJ1-1; 9 positions match TRBD1. J gave up 3 bases and V 3 bases, and 5 bases lay outside the gene matches. This CDR3 contains 15 residues. Germline lookup yields CDR1 MGHDK and CDR2 SYGVNS. The CDR3 loop is CASSEHRGRDTEAFF. The CDR3 nucleotides are TGTGCCAGCAGTGAGCACAGGGGGCGCGACACTGAAGCTTTCTTT.

With respect to this clone: The same CDR3 is also encoded by other DNA sequences in this sample. The V and J genes are TRBV18 and TRBJ1-5; no reliable D call. CDR3 length: 14 residues. Germline V CDR1 and CDR2: KGHSH, LQKENI. Trimming removed 3 bases at V and 2 bases at J, with 8 bases between. The chain's CDR3 is CASSPPGGNQPQHF. DNA of the CDR3: TGTGCCAGCTCACCTCCCGGTGGCAATCAGCCCCAGCATTTT.

The chain carries TRBV28 and TRBJ1-6; D ambiguous. Germline V lookup: CDR1 MDHEN, CDR2 SYDVKM. Trimming shortened V by 3 bases and J by 0 bases, and 12 bases separated the two germline ends. The CDR3 consists of 17 residues. The CDR3 sequence: CASSLFVLSSYNSPLHF. In nucleotides, the CDR3 is TGTGCCAGCAGTTTGTTTGTCCTGAGCTCCTATAATTCACCCCTCCACTTT.

V gene TRBV7-8 combines with J gene TRBJ1-6; D possibly corresponds to TRBD1 (6 bases). The CDR3 contains 15 residues. The V gene lost 3 bases and the J gene lost 6 bases, with 12 bases spanning the gap. Germline assignment: CDR1 SGHVS and CDR2 FQNEAQ. The DNA for the CDR3 is TGTGCCAGCAGCTTCGATCGGGGGGCTAATTCACCCCTCCACTTT. It yields the protein CASSFDRGANSPLHF.

CDR3 loop: CAWSVWGTGDTEAFF. CDR3 nucleotide sequence: TGTGCCTGGAGTGTATGGGGAACAGGGGACACTGAAGCTTTCTTT. The genes are TRBV30 and TRBJ1-1; 7 bases match TRBD1. This CDR3 region has 15 residues. The ends lost 0 bases at V and 3 bases at J; junction bases unmatched: 7. Germline CDR1 is GTSNPN and CDR2 is SVGIG (reference sequence).

The chain is built from TRBV6-1 and TRBJ2-7, with 7 bases aligning to TRBD2. This CDR3 spans 12 amino acids. With V trimmed by 0 bases and J by 8 bases, 1 base remained unmatched. CDR1 is MNHNS, CDR2 SASEGT, per germline. In nucleotides, the CDR3 is TGTGCCAGCAGTGAAGCGCGGGAGAAGCAGTACTTC. It is translated as CASSEAREKQYF.

This chain joins TRBV2 and TRBJ1-5, with D maybe TRBD1 (5 bases). The germline CDR1 and CDR2 sequences are SNHLY and FYNNEI. V lost 9 bases and J lost 10, with 16 bases in between. The CDR3 extends over 12 amino acids. The CDR3 spells CASTRGEGPQHF. The CDR3 nucleotides are TGTGCCAGTACTCGAGGGGAGGGTCCCCAGCATTTT.

The chain uses TRBV5-1 and TRBJ2-1, with 10 bases aligning to TRBD2. The CDR3 has 16 amino acids. After removal of 3 bases from V and 3 bases from J, the junction contained 6 bases not matched to a gene. CDR1 SGHRS and CDR2 YFSETQ come from the germline V gene. CDR3 residues: CASSSSSGSLYNEQFF. DNA for the CDR3: TGCGCCAGCAGCTCATCTAGCGGGAGTCTCTACAATGAGCAGTTCTTC.

The genes are TRBV28 and TRBJ2-7, with a tentative D call TRBD2 (5 bases). There are 16 residues in the CDR3. V shed 5 bases and J shed 3 bases, with 20 bases lying between them. Germline V gene data show CDR1 as MDHEN and CDR2 as SYDVKM. The CDR3 reads CASSPAGNAGNYEQYF. CDR3 bases: TGTGCCAGCAGTCCCGCGGGTAACGCCGGGAACTACGAGCAGTACTTC.

Concerning this clone: One end of the junction is discordant with germline, which a read error may explain. The chain is built from TRBV7-7 and TRBJ2-3, with 8 bases fitting TRBD1. This CDR3 region has 15 residues. The germline gives CDR1 SSHAT, CDR2 FNYEAQ (reference sequence). CDR3 protein: CASSSGQGLTGTQYF. The DNA for the CDR3 is TGTGCTAGCAGCTCAGGACAGGGACTGACGGGTACGCAGTATTTT.

The chain links TRBV5-1 to TRBJ1-2, with 8 bases matching TRBD1. The CDR3 runs 14 residues. Trimming took 0 bases from V and 3 from J; bases not matched to a gene: 1. Germline V CDR1 and CDR2: SGHRS, YFSETQ. The DNA for the CDR3 is TGCGCCAGCAGCTTGGGGACAGGGCACTATGGCTACACCTTC. The encoded protein is CASSLGTGHYGYTF.

V gene TRBV29-1 combines with J gene TRBJ2-5; TRBD1 matches 8 bases. This CDR3 region has 15 residues. V was clipped by 3 bases and J by 6 bases; unmatched bases: 12. Germline CDR1 and CDR2: SQVTM and ANQGSEA. CDR3 in DNA: TGCAGCGTTGACGGCGGACAGGGCGATGTAAAGACCCAGTACTTC. This encodes CSVDGGQGDVKTQYF.

The CDR3 spells CAITRTANTGELFF. The CDR3 nucleotides read TGTGCCATCACCAGGACAGCCAACACCGGGGAGCTGTTTTTT. The chain couples TRBV10-3 to TRBJ2-2, with D possibly TRBD1 on 6 matching bases. The CDR3 is made up of 14 amino acids. The V gene lost 7 bases and the J gene lost 2 bases, with 11 bases spanning the gap. Germline CDR1 is ENHRY and CDR2 is SYGVKD.

The chain is built from TRBV6-1 and TRBJ1-4; a weak D match, TRBD1 (6 bases). Germline CDR1 and CDR2: MNHNS and SASEGT. This CDR3 region has 14 residues. V was trimmed by 11 bases and J by 0 bases, leaving 13 bases between them. The CDR3 sequence: CAGAGDATNEKLFF. The CDR3, as DNA: TGTGCCGGCGCAGGGGATGCAACTAATGAAAAACTGTTTTTT.

The chain employs TRBV7-8 and TRBJ2-1, with 7 bases lining up with TRBD1. CDR3 length: 18 amino acids. The J segment lost 6 bases and the V segment lost 3 bases, leaving 17 bases of the junction unmatched. Per the germline V gene, CDR1 is SGHVS and CDR2 is FQNEAQ. The CDR3 DNA follows: TGTGCCAGCAGCTTCCTTCCCCCTAACGCCGGACAGGCCAATGAGCAGTTCTTC. It translates to CASSFLPPNAGQANEQFF.

V gene TRBV5-4 combines with J gene TRBJ1-4; 8 positions match TRBD1. Per germline, CDR1 SGHNT and CDR2 YYREEE (reference sequence). J was trimmed by 5 bases and V by 4 bases; bases with no gene match: 4. The CDR3 contains 14 residues. CDR3 nucleotide sequence: TGTGCCAGCAGCAGGGGACAGGTGAATGAAAAACTGTTTTTT. Translated, it gives CASSRGQVNEKLFF.

V and J are TRBV7-6 and TRBJ2-7; the D gene is possibly TRBD2 (6 bases). The CDR3 spans 14 residues. The V gene's germline CDR1 is SGHVS and CDR2 FNYEAQ. Trimming cost V 5 bases and J 5 bases, with 16 bases left between them. CDR3 amino acids: CASSPGGVGDEQYF. The CDR3 DNA is TGTGCCAGCAGCCCTGGAGGGGTGGGGGACGAGCAGTACTTC.

V is TRBV2 and J is TRBJ2-7; 7 bases map to TRBD2. The CDR3 has 13 residues. Trimming cost V 3 bases and J 4 bases; bases outside gene matches: 3. CDR1 is SNHLY, CDR2 FYNNEI, per germline. Here the CDR3 reads CASSDSGWYEQYF. The CDR3 DNA reads as TGTGCCAGCAGTGATAGCGGGTGGTACGAGCAGTACTTC. Variable domain in full (rest from reference TRBV2 and TRBJ2-7): EPEVTQTPSHQVTQMGQEVILRCVPISNHLYFYWYRQILGQKVEFLVSFYNNEISEKSEIFDDQFSVERPDGSNFTLKIRSTKLEDSAMYFCASSDSGWYEQYFGPGTRLTVT.

The chain joins TRBV6-5 to TRBJ1-1; D may be TRBD1 (5 bases). CDR1 MNHEY and CDR2 SVGAGI come from the germline V gene. The CDR3 is 16 amino acids. V lost 1 base to trimming and J lost 4 bases, with 16 bases between them. The CDR3 region is CASSYLPAGGGTEAFF. CDR3 bases: TGTGCCAGCAGTTACTTGCCCGCGGGGGGTGGCACTGAAGCTTTCTTT.

CDR3 nucleotides: TGTGCCAGCAGCTTGGACCGGGGGGGGGCTTTCTTT. It translates to CASSLDRGGAFF. The gene calls are TRBV7-9 and TRBJ1-1; possibly TRBD1 for D (5 bases). Germline CDR1 is SEHNR and CDR2 is FQNEAQ (reference sequence). The CDR3 consists of 12 residues. The V and J ends lost 3 bases and 11 bases respectively, with 13 bases between them.

The rearrangement uses TRBV27 and TRBJ1-2, with D unclear. CDR3 size: 14 residues. Trimming took 5 bases from V and 4 from J, leaving 14 bases between them. Looked up from germline, CDR1 is MNHEY and CDR2 is SMNVEV (reference sequence). This chain's CDR3 is CASSRGPLGYGYTF. The CDR3, as DNA: TGTGCCAGCAGTCGAGGGCCGTTAGGCTATGGCTACACCTTC.